The sequence of this T cell receptor beta chain was determined in a study of T cell changes during pregnancy in multiple sclerosis. Measured with immunoSEQ multiplex PCR; TCRdb has only the in-frame clones, and not every one. The repertoire consists of roughly 24,000 clones, with roughly nine tenths occurring once and the leading ten covering under 10%. V trimming: 4 bases; J trimming: 6 bases; junction bases outside the gene matches: 12. From germline, CDR1 is SGHRS and CDR2 YFSETQ. The CDR3 is made up of 15 amino acids. The gene calls are TRBV5-1 and TRBJ1-1; 7 nucleotides line up with TRBD1. The specimen comprised CD8+ T cells from peripheral blood mononuclear cells, sampled after pregnancy. This TCR came from a female donor with multiple sclerosis, enrolled in a pregnancy study. The CDR3 here is CASSLSEGAQAEAFF. CDR3 sequence (DNA): TGCGCCAGCAGCCTGTCGGAGGGGGCGCAAGCTGAAGCTTTCTTT.